These 23 T cell receptor beta chains were sequenced from one sample in a study of CD8+CD57+ T cells in acquired aplastic anemia. The authors sequenced patients whose flow cytometry had shown CD8+CD57+ cell expansion. Genomic DNA, serving as template, underwent TCR beta VDJ and CDR3 profiling. TCRdb re-called the reads through MiXCR, storing one row per CDR3 protein. Of 270,000 or so distinct CDR3 sequences in the sample, around 82% are singletons; the top ten hold approximately 40%. The sample comprised sorted CD4+, CD8+, or CD8+CD57+ T cells (not recorded which) from PBMCs. The receptors were gathered from a human donor with aplastic anemia.

The chain recombines TRBV9 with TRBJ1-6; D is perhaps TRBD1 (5 bases). The CDR3 spans 16 residues. The V gene lost 4 bases and the J gene lost 6 bases, with 17 bases spanning the gap. CDR1 is SGDLS, CDR2 YYNGEE, per germline. The CDR3, as DNA: TGTGCCAGCAGCTCTCAGACCGGGACGGGTAATTCACCCCTCCACTTT. This translates into CASSSQTGTGNSPLHF.

Notes on this clonotype: One junction end does not reproduce the germline sequence, and a read error may be involved. The CDR3 region is CASSPAGEGTYNEQFF. In DNA, the CDR3 is TGTGCCAGCAGCCCAGCGGGGGAGGGCACCTACAACGAGCAGTTCTTC. This chain joins TRBV7-6 and TRBJ2-1, with 8 bases that match TRBD2. This CDR3 spans 16 amino acids. Germline CDR1 reads SGHVS; CDR2 reads FNYEAQ.

The chain is built from TRBV2 and TRBJ2-7; TRBD1 matches at 9 bases. Trimming cost V 6 bases and J 2 bases; bases outside gene matches: 2. The CDR3 spans 13 residues. From germline, CDR1 is SNHLY and CDR2 FYNNEI. CDR3 in amino acids: CASRGDRAYEQYF. The CDR3 bases are TGTGCCAGCAGGGGGGACAGGGCCTACGAGCAGTACTTC. The whole variable domain, remainder taken from reference TRBV2 and TRBJ2-7, is EPEVTQTPSHQVTQMGQEVILRCVPISNHLYFYWYRQILGQKVEFLVSFYNNEISEKSEIFDDQFSVERPDGSNFTLKIRSTKLEDSAMYFCASRGDRAYEQYFGPGTRLTVT.

The chain's CDR3 is CASSLYRGAYNEQFF. The CDR3 nucleotides are TGTGCCAGCAGCCTTTATCGCGGAGCCTACAATGAGCAGTTCTTC. This chain links TRBV5-8 with TRBJ2-1; D is undetermined. Looked up from germline, CDR1 is SGHTS and CDR2 is YDEGEE. The ends were cut back, 4 bases at V and 2 bases at J, with 13 bases in the middle. The CDR3 extends over 15 amino acids.

This clonotype was counted once. The CDR3 coding sequence is TGTGCCAGCAGGGGACAGGGGGAAGGCTACACCTTC. Translated, it gives CASRGQGEGYTF. The V call is TRBV2, the J call TRBJ1-2; 11 bases align to TRBD1. The CDR3 consists of 12 residues. After removal of 6 bases from V and 8 bases from J, the junction contained 2 bases not matched to a gene. Germline CDR1 SNHLY, CDR2 FYNNEI.

With regard to this clonotype: The missing conserved phenylalanine or tryptophan at the end of this CDR3 makes a read error likely. Because the CDR3's place on the DNA is in doubt, the DNA is left out and the CDR3 is given as listed by TCRdb. The chain has TRBV7-6 and TRBJ2-1; the listed D gene, TRBD1, was not tested against the DNA. Inclusive of both ends, the CDR3 amounts to 13 amino acids. In germline, CDR1 is SGHVS, CDR2 FNYEAQ. The CDR3 sequence is CASSSDRGHSPLH.

The V gene is TRBV5-4, the J gene TRBJ2-5; D remains ambiguous. Looked up from germline, CDR1 is SGHNT and CDR2 is YYREEE (reference sequence). The CDR3 extends over 12 amino acids. The CDR3 DNA follows: TGTGCTAGAAGGTTTGCTAGGGAGACCCAGTACTTC. Its protein product is CARRFARETQYF. The entire variable domain, with the rest obtained from reference TRBV5-4 and TRBJ2-5, is as follows: ETGVTQSPTHLIKTRGQQVTLRCSSQSGHNTVSWYQQALGQGPQFIFQYYREEENGRGNFPPRFSGLQFPNYSSELNVNALELDDSALYLCARRFARETQYFGPGTRLLVL.

This clonotype was recorded once. This chain joins TRBV7-9 and TRBJ2-6; TRBD2 agrees at 7 bases. Germline CDR1 and CDR2: SEHNR and FQNEAQ (reference sequence). The CDR3 extends over 16 amino acids. Trimming removed 3 bases from V and 15 bases from J; junction bases left unmatched: 17. The CDR3 loop is CASSLGEGGYNSPLTF. CDR3 sequence (DNA): TGTGCCAGCAGCTTGGGGGAGGGCGGCTATAATTCACCCCTGACTTTC.

This clonotype came up once. The V and J genes are TRBV10-3 and TRBJ2-1, with 10 bases that match TRBD2. This CDR3 contains 15 residues. Germline trimming cut 4 bases from V and 8 bases from J; bases unmatched to any gene: 8. The germline V gene has CDR1 ENHRY and CDR2 SYGVKD. Here the CDR3 reads CAISAGSGGVYEQFF. The DNA for the CDR3 is TGTGCCATCAGTGCGGGGAGCGGGGGGGTTTATGAGCAGTTCTTC.

Points on this clonotype: Given a much more abundant clone one base away, this may be a read error. This rearrangement joins TRBV2 to TRBJ1-1; a weak D match, TRBD1 (6 bases). Looked up from germline, CDR1 is SNHLY and CDR2 is FYNNEI. Trimming took off 8 bases at V and 13 bases at J, with 29 bases between the two ends. The CDR3 runs to 15 residues. As DNA, the CDR3 is TGTGCCAGCGGGGACGGGGGCACAGATACGCCGGATTTTTTCTTT. Its translation: CASGDGGTDTPDFFF.

This clonotype was seen only once. One end of the junction is discordant with germline, which a read error may explain. V and J are TRBV7-2 and TRBJ1-2, with a tentative D call TRBD1 (5 bases). Germline V gene lookup returns CDR1 SGHTA and CDR2 FQGNSA. The CDR3 sequence is 16 residues long. CDR3 residues: CASSIAGPPTTDCYTF. CDR3 nucleotides: TGTGCCAGCAGCATAGCGGGGCCGCCAACAACAGATTGTTACACCTTC.

The V and J genes are TRBV9 and TRBJ2-7, with D hard to call. CDR3 length equals 13 residues. Germline V lookup: CDR1 SGDLS, CDR2 YYNGEE. CDR3 sequence: CASIVENSQKQHV. The DNA for the CDR3 is TGTGCCAGCATCGTGGAGAACTCCCAAAAGCAGCACGTC.

Details on this clonotype: No conserved phenylalanine or tryptophan ends this CDR3, so it is likely a read error. The DNA is left out, because the CDR3 cannot be placed on it with certainty; the CDR3 is given as TCRdb lists it. This rearrangement joins TRBV7-9 to TRBJ2-3; TRBD2 is the table's D call and was not checked against the DNA. Germline values: CDR1 SEHNR, CDR2 FQNEAQ (reference sequence). Termini included, the CDR3 measures 13 amino acids. The CDR3 sequence is CASSGAVAADQQC.

This clonotype was detected once. Because it lacks the conserved phenylalanine or tryptophan at the end, this CDR3 is likely a read error. The DNA is left out, because the CDR3 cannot be placed on it with certainty; the CDR3 is given as TCRdb lists it. The chain employs TRBV2 and TRBJ2-1; the table's D call of TRBD1 was not tested on the DNA. Per germline, CDR1 SNHLY and CDR2 FYNNEI. The CDR3 has 15 amino acids, counting both end residues. CDR3 region: CASSEKGVHDQVYGL.

The rearrangement joins TRBV9 to TRBJ1-1, with TRBD1 matching over 7 bases. This CDR3 has 15 residues. The junction had 18 bases not matched to a gene; V was cut back by 4 bases and J by 12 bases. In germline, CDR1 is SGDLS, CDR2 YYNGEE. The CDR3 loop is CASSLGDRQGGNTFF. The CDR3, as DNA: TGTGCCAGCAGCTTGGGGGACCGACAGGGAGGAAACACTTTCTTT. The full variable domain, rest sourced from reference TRBV9 and TRBJ1-1, is DSGVTQTPKHLITATGQRVTLRCSPRSGDLSVYWYQQSLDQGLQFLIQYYNGEERAKGNILERFSAQQFPDLHSELNLSSLELGDSALYFCASSLGDRQGGNTFFGQGTRLTVV.

V is TRBV10-3 and J is TRBJ2-7; 7 nucleotides match TRBD1. Unmatched junction bases numbered 6, after V lost 2 bases and J lost 2 bases. Looked up from germline, CDR1 is ENHRY and CDR2 is SYGVKD. This CDR3 spans 15 amino acids. CDR3 region: CAISENQGVAYEQYF. The CDR3 coding sequence is TGTGCCATCAGTGAGAACCAGGGGGTCGCCTACGAGCAGTACTTC.

To note about this clonotype: The conserved closing phenylalanine or tryptophan is absent in this CDR3, likely reflecting a read error. No DNA is shown, since the ends of the CDR3 on it are uncertain; the CDR3 is the one TCRdb lists. This CDR3 is CASSLAGSPESH. The V call is TRBV7-8, the J call TRBJ2-4; the tabulated D call, TRBD1, remains unverified against the DNA. Germline loops: CDR1 SGHVS, CDR2 FQNEAQ. 12 amino acids form the CDR3, both terminal residues included.

Comments on this clonotype: This is likely a read error, given that the CDR3 carries no conserved phenylalanine or tryptophan at its end. The DNA is omitted, as the CDR3 cannot be located on it reliably, and the CDR3 follows TCRdb's listing. The chain couples TRBV9 to TRBJ2-3; TRBD2, as called in the table, went unchecked against the DNA. Germline CDR1 is SGDLS and CDR2 is YYNGEE. The CDR3 spans 14 amino acids, including both terminal residues. This CDR3 reads CASSPGTSGDNEYS.

This clonotype is a singleton in its sample. The CDR3 end shows no conserved phenylalanine or tryptophan, and so a read error is likely. No DNA is shown, since the ends of the CDR3 on it are uncertain; the CDR3 is the one TCRdb lists. V is TRBV7-4 and J is TRBJ2-4. Counting both end residues, the CDR3 totals 12 amino acids. Germline values: CDR1 SGHVT, CDR2 SQSDAQ. The CDR3 region is CASSGAGNIQKS.

The V gene is TRBV7-8, the J gene TRBJ1-2; TRBD1 is a possible D gene (6 bases). Deletions cut 4 bases from V and 14 bases from J, with 26 bases between. The CDR3 consists of 15 residues. The germline V gene encodes CDR1 SGHVS and CDR2 FQNEAQ. The CDR3 region has the DNA TGTGCCAGCAGCTGGGCACAGGGCCCCGATACGCAGTATACCTTC. Its translation is CASSWAQGPDTQYTF.

A word on this clonotype: Lacking the conserved final phenylalanine or tryptophan, this CDR3 likely reflects a read error. Because the CDR3's place on the DNA is in doubt, the DNA is left out and the CDR3 is given as listed by TCRdb. The J gene is TRBJ2-1, the V gene TRBV7-3; the table's D call TRBD2 went unverified against the DNA. Germline-derived CDR1 and CDR2 are SGHTA and FQGTGA. The CDR3 is 13 residues long, counting both termini. CDR3 sequence: CASSSRERGYYNE.

The chain couples TRBV9 to TRBJ1-2, with D possibly matching TRBD1 (5 bases). The CDR3 is 15 residues long. In germline, CDR1 is SGDLS, CDR2 YYNGEE. Trimming took off 4 bases at V and 3 bases at J, with 16 bases between the two ends. The CDR3 nucleotides read TGTGCCAGCAGCTTGACAGCGGGCAACGACTATGGCTACACCTTC. Its translation: CASSLTAGNDYGYTF.

The V gene is TRBV5-6, the J gene TRBJ2-3; the D call may be TRBD1 or TRBD2 (6 bases each). Germline lookup yields CDR1 SGHDT and CDR2 YYEEEE. The CDR3 has 13 residues. Trimming removed 5 bases at V and 4 bases at J, with 11 bases between. The CDR3 region is CASRVGGADTQYF. DNA of the CDR3: TGTGCCAGCAGGGTGGGGGGCGCAGATACGCAGTATTTT.